This T cell receptor beta chain was identified during a study of blood T cell repertoires in COVID-19. Profiling relied on immunoSEQ multiplex PCR, and the TCRdb table lists in-frame clones only, not all of them. This repertoire shows about 190,000 clones, 87% found once; its top ten account for approximately 21%. The length of the CDR3 is 15 residues. V lost 2 bases and J 9 bases, leaving 17 bases between the germline ends. Germline values: CDR1 WNHNN, CDR2 SYGVQD (reference sequence). The clonotype was recovered from a man in his 60s with active or convalescent COVID-19. Sequencing used peripheral blood. The J gene is TRBJ2-1, the V gene TRBV10-1; weak D call: TRBD2 (6 bases). The CDR3 nucleotides are TGCGCCAGCAGTGAGGGGTCGTGGGGGGTTGGTGAGCAGTTCTTC. Protein product: CASSEGSWGVGEQFF.